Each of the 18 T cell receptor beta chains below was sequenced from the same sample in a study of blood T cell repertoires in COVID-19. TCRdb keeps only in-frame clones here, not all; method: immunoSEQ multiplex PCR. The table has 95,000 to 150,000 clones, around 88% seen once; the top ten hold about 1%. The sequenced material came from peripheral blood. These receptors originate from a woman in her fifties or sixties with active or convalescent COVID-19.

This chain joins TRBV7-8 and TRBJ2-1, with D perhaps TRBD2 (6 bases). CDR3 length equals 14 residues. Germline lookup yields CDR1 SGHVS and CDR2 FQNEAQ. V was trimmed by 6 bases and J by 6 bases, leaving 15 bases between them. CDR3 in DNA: TGTGCCAGCAGGTGGCGGGGCGGCACCAATGAGCAGTTCTTC. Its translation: CASRWRGGTNEQFF.

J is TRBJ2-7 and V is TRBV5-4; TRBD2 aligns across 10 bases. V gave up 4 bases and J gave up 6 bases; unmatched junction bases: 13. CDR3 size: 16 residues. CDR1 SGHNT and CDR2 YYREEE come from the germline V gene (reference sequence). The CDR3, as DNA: TGTGCCAGCAGCCTGGGGGGGCTAGCGGGAGATTCCGAGCAGTACTTC. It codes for CASSLGGLAGDSEQYF.

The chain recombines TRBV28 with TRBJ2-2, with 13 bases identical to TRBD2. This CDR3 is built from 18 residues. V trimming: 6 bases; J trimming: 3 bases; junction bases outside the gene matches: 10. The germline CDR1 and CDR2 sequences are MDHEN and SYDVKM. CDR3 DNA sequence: TGTGCCAGCAGAGTTCCCCCGGGACTAGCGGGGTACACCGGGGAGCTGTTTTTT. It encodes CASRVPPGLAGYTGELFF.

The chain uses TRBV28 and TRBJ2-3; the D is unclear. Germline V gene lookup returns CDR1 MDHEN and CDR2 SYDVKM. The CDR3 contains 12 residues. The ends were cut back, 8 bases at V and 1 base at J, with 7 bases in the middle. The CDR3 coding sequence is TGTGCCAGCCACCGGGGCACAGATACGCAGTATTTT. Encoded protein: CASHRGTDTQYF.

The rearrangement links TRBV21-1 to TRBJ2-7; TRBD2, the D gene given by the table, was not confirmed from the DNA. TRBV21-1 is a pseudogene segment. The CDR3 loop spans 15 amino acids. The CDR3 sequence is CASSKVKREEYEQYF. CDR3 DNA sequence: TGTGCCAGCAGCAAAGTGAAGCGGGAGGAGTACGAGCAGTACTTC.

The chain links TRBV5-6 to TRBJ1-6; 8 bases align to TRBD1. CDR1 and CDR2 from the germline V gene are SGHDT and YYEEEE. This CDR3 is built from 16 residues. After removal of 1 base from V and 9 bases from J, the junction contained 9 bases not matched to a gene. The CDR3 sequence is CASSLYGRGQISPLHF. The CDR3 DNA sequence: TGTGCCAGCAGCTTGTATGGCAGGGGGCAGATTTCACCCCTCCACTTT.

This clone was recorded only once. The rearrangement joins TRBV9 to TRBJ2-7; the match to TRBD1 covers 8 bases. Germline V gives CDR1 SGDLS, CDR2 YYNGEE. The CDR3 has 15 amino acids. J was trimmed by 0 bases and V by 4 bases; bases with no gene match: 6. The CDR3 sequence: CASSRGTGYSYEQYF. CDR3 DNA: TGTGCCAGCAGCAGAGGGACAGGTTACTCCTACGAGCAGTACTTC.

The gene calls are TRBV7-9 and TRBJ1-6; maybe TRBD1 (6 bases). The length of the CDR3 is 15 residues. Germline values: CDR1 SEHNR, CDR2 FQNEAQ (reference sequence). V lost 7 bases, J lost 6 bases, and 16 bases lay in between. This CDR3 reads CASTGARMRNSPLHF. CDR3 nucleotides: TGTGCCAGCACAGGGGCAAGGATGCGTAATTCACCCCTCCACTTT.

DNA for the CDR3: TGCGCCAGCAGCCTTATGGGGGGTGCAACTAATGAAAAACTGTTTTTT. As protein: CASSLMGGATNEKLFF. J is TRBJ1-4 and V is TRBV4-3; D perhaps matches TRBD1 (5 bases). The germline CDR1 and CDR2 sequences are LGHNA and YSLEER. This CDR3 is 16 amino acids long. Trimming removed 4 bases at V and 0 bases at J, with 12 bases between.

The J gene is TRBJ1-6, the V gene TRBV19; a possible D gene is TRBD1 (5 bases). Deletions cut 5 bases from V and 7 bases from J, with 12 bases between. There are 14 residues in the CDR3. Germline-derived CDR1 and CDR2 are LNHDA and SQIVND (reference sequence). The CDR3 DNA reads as TGTGCCAGTAGTCCTACAGGAGTAAATTCACCCCTCCACTTT. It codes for CASSPTGVNSPLHF. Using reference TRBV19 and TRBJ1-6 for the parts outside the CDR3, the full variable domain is DGGITQSPKYLFRKEGQNVTLSCEQNLNHDAMYWYRQDPGQGLRLIYYSQIVNDFQKGDIAEGYSVSREKKESFPLTVTSAQKNPTAFYLCASSPTGVNSPLHFGNGTRLTVT.

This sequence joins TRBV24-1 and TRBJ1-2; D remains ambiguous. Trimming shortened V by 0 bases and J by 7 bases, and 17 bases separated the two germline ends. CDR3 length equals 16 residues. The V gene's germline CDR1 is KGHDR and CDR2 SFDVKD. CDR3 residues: CATSDLRLKVGGGYTF. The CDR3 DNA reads TGTGCCACCAGTGATTTGCGGCTCAAGGTGGGAGGTGGCTACACCTTC.

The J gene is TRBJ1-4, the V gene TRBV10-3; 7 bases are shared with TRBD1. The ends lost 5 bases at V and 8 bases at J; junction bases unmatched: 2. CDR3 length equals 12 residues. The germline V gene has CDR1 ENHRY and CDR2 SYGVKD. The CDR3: CAISSQGEKLFF. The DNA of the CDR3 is TGTGCCATCAGTTCACAGGGGGAAAAACTGTTTTTT.

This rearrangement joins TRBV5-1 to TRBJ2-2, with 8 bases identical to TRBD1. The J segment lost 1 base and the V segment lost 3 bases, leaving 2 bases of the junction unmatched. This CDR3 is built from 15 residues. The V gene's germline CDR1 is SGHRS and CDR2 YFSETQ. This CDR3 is CASSWTGKNTGELFF. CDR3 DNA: TGCGCCAGCAGCTGGACAGGGAAGAACACCGGGGAGCTGTTTTTT.

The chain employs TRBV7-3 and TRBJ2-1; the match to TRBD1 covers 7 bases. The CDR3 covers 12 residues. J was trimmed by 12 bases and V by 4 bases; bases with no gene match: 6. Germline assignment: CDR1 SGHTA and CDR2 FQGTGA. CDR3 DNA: TGTGCCAGCAGCTCCGGACAGGTCGGGCAGTTCTTC. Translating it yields CASSSGQVGQFF.

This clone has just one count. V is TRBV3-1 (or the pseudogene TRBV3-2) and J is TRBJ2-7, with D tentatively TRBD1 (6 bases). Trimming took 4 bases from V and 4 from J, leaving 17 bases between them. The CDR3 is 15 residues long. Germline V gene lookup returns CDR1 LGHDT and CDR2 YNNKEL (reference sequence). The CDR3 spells CASSPRQGIEYEQYF. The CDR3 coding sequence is TGTGCCAGCAGCCCACGGCAGGGGATAGAGTACGAGCAGTACTTC.

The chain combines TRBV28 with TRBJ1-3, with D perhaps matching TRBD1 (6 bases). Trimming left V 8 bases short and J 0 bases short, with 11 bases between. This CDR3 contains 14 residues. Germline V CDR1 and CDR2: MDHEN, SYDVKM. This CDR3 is CASYQGSSGNTIYF. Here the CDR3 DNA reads TGTGCCAGCTACCAGGGGAGCTCTGGAAACACCATATATTTT.

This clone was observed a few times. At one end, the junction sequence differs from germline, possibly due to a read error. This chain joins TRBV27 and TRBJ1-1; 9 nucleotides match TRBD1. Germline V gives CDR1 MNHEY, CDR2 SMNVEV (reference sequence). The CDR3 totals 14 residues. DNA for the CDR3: TGTGCCAGCAATTTACAGGGGGCTGGCACTGAAGCTTTCTTT. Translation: CASNLQGAGTEAFF.

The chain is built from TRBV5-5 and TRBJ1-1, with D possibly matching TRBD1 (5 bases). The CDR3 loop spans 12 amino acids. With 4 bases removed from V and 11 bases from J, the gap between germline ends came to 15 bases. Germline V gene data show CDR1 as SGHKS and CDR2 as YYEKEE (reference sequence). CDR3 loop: CASSRAGERAFF. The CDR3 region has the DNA TGTGCCAGCAGCCGTGCGGGGGAGCGGGCTTTCTTT. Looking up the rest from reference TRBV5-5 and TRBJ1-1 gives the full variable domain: DAGVTQSPTHLIKTRGQQVTLRCSPISGHKSVSWYQQVLGQGPQFIFQYYEKEERGRGNFPDRFSARQFPNYSSELNVNALLLGDSALYLCASSRAGERAFFGQGTRLTVV.